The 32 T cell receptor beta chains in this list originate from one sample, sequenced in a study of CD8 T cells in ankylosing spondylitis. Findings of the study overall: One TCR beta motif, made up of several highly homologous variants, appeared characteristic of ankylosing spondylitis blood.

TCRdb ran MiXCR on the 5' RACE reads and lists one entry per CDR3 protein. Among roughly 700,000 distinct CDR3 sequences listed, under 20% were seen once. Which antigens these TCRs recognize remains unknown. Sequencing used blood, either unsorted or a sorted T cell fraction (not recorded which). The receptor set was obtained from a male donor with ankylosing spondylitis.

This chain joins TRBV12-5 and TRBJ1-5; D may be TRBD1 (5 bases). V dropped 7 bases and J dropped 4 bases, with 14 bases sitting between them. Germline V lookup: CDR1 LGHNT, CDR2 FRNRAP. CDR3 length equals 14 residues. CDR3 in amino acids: CASAPGGGNQPQHF. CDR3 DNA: TGTGCTAGTGCCCCAGGTGGGGGTAATCAGCCCCAGCATTTT.

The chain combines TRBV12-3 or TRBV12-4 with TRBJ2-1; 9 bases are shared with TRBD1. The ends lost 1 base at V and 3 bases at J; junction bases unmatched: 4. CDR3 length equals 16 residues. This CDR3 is CASSLGTGDSYNEQFF. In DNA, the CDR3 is TGTGCCAGCAGTTTAGGGACAGGGGATAGCTACAATGAGCAGTTCTTC.

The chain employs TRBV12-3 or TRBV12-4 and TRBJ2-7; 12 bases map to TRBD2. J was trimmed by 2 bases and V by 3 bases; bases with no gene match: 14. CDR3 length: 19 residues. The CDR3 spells CASSFRTSGVPGVAYEQYF. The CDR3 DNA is TGTGCCAGCAGTTTTAGGACTAGCGGGGTCCCCGGAGTGGCCTACGAGCAGTACTTC.

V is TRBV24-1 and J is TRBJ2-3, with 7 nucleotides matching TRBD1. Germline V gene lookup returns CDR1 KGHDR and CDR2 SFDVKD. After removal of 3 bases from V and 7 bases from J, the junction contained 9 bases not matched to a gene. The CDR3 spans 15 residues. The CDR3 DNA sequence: TGTGCCACCAGTGATCCCGGGCAGGGGGTTAATACGCAGTATTTT. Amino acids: CATSDPGQGVNTQYF.

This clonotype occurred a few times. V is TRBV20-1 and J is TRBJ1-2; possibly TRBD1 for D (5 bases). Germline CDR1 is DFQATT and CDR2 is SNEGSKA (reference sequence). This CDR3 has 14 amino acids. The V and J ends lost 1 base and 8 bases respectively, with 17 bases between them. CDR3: CSARGDARRGGYTF. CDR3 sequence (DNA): TGCAGTGCTAGAGGGGACGCGAGGAGAGGGGGCTACACCTTC.

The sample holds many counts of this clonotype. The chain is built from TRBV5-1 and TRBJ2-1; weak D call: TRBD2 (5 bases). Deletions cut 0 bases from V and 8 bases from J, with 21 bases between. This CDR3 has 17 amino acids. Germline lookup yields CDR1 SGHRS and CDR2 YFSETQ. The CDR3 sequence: CASSLALAGSMVDEQFF. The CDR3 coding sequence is TGCGCCAGCAGCTTGGCCTTAGCTGGGAGTATGGTCGATGAGCAGTTCTTC.

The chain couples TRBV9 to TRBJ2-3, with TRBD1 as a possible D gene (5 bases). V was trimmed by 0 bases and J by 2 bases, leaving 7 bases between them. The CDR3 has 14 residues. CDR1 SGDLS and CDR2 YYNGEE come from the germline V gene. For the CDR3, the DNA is TGTGCCAGCAGCGTAGGACAGCTCACAGATACGCAGTATTTT. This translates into CASSVGQLTDTQYF.

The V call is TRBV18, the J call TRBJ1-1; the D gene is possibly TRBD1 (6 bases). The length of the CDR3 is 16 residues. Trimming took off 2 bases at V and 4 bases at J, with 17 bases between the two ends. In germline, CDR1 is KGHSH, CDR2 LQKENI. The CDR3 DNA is TGTGCCAGCTCACCAGCGAGTGGGGGGGCGACCACTGAAGCTTTCTTT. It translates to CASSPASGGATTEAFF. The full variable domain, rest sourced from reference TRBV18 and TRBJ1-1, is NAGVMQNPRHLVRRRGQEARLRCSPMKGHSHVYWYRQLPEEGLKFMVYLQKENIIDESGMPKERFSAEFPKEGPSILRIQQVVRGDSAAYFCASSPASGGATTEAFFGQGTRLTVV.

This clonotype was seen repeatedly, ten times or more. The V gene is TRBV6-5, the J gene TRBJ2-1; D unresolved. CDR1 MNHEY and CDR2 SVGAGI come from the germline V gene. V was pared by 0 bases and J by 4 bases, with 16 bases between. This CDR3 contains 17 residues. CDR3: CASSYSLPSGVYNEQFF. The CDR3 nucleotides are TGTGCCAGCAGTTACTCACTACCGTCGGGCGTATACAATGAGCAGTTCTTC.

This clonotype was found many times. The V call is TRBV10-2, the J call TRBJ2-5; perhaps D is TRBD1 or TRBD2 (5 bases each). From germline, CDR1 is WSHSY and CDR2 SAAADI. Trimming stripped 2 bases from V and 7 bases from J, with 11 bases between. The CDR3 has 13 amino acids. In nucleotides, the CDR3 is TGCGCCAGCAGTGAGAGGGCTGGGGGGACCCAGTACTTC. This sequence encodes CASSERAGGTQYF.

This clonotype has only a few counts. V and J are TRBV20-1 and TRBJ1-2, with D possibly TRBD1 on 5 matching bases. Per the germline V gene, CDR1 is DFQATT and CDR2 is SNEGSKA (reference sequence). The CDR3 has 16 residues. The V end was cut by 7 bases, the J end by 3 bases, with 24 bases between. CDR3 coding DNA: TGCAGTGGAACCGGGACGAAGGGATTCTTGGACTATGGCTACACCTTC. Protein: CSGTGTKGFLDYGYTF.

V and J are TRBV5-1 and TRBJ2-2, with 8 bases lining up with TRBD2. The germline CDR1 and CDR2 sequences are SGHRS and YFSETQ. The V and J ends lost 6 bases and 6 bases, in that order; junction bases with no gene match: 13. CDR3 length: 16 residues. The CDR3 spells CASNIEGSGTAGELFF. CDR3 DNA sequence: TGCGCCAGCAATATTGAGGGTAGCGGGACGGCCGGGGAGCTGTTTTTT.

The CDR3 sequence is CASSALFGQENTEAFF. The CDR3 DNA follows: TGTGCCAGCAGTGCCCTGTTCGGTCAGGAGAACACTGAAGCTTTCTTT. The V and J genes are TRBV12-3 or TRBV12-4 and TRBJ1-1; D unclear. The CDR3 is 16 residues long. V lost 5 bases and J lost 1, with 17 bases in between.

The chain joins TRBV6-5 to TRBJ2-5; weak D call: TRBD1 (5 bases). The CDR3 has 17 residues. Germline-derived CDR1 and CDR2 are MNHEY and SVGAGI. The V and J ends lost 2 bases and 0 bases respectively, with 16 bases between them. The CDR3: CASSYGSGNVYQETQYF. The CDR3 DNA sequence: TGTGCCAGCAGTTACGGGTCAGGGAACGTTTACCAAGAGACCCAGTACTTC.

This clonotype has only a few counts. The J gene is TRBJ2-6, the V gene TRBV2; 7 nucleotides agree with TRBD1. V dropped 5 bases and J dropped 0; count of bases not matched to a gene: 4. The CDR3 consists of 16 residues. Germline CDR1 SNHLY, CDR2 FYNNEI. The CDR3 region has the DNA TGTGCCAGCAGTCGATCAGGGGGCTCTGGGGCCAACGTCCTGACTTTC. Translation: CASSRSGGSGANVLTF. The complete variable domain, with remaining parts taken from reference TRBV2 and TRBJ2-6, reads EPEVTQTPSHQVTQMGQEVILRCVPISNHLYFYWYRQILGQKVEFLVSFYNNEISEKSEIFDDQFSVERPDGSNFTLKIRSTKLEDSAMYFCASSRSGGSGANVLTFGAGSRLTVL.

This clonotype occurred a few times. CDR3 amino acids: CASSPPGRVVETQYF. As DNA, the CDR3 is TGCGCCAGCAGCCCTCCGGGGAGAGTGGTAGAGACCCAGTACTTC. V and J are TRBV5-1 and TRBJ2-5; weak D call: TRBD2 (5 bases). CDR1 and CDR2 from the germline V gene are SGHRS and YFSETQ. V was clipped by 4 bases and J by 4 bases, with 17 bases between them. The CDR3 extends over 15 amino acids.

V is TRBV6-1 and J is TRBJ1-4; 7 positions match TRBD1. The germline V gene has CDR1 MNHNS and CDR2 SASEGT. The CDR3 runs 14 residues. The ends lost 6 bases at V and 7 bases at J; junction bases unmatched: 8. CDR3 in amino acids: CASSSDRESEKLFF. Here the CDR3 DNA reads TGTGCCAGCAGCTCAGACAGGGAGAGTGAAAAACTGTTTTTT.

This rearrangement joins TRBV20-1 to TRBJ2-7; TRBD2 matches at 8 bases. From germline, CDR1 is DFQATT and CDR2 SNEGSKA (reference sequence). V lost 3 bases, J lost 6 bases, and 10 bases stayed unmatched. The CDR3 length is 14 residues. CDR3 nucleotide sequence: TGCAGTGCTAGTACTAGCGGTCCCGTACGCGAGCAGTACTTC. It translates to CSASTSGPVREQYF.

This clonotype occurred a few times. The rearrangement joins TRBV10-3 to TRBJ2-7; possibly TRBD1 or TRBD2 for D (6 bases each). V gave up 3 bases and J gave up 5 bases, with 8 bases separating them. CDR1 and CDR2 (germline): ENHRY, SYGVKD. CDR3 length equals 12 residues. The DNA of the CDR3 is TGTGCCATCAGTGAAAGGGGGGACGAGCAGTACTTC. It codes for CAISERGDEQYF.

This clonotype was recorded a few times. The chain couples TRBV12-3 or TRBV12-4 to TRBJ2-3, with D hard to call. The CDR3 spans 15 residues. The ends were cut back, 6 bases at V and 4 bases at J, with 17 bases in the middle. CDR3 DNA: TGTGCCAGCAGCGCCGGGTCTCCAAGATCAGATACGCAGTATTTT. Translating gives CASSAGSPRSDTQYF.

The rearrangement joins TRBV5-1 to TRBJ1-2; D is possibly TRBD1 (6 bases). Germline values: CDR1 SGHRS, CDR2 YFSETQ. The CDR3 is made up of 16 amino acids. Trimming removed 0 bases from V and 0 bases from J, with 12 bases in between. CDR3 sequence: CASSLALRGTNYGYTF. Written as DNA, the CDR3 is TGCGCCAGCAGCTTGGCTTTGAGGGGGACTAACTATGGCTACACCTTC.

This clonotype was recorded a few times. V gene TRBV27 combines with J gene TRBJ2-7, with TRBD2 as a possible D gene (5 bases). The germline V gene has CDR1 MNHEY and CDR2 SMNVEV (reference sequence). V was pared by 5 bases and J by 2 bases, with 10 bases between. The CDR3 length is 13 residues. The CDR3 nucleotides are TGTGCCAGCAGTCCGGGGTTCACCTACGAGCAGTACTTC. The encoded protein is CASSPGFTYEQYF.

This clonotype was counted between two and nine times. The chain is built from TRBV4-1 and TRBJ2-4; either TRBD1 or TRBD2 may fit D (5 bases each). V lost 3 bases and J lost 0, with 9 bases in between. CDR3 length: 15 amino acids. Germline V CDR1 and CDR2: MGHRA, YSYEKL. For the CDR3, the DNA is TGCGCCAGCAGCCACGGGGCGGCAGCCAAAAACATTCAGTACTTC. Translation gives CASSHGAAAKNIQYF.

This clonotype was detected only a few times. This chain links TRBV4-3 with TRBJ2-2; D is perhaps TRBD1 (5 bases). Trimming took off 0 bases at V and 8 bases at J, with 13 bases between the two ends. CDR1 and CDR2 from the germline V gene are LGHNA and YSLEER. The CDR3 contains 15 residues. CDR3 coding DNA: TGCGCCAGCAGCCAAGATCGCGGACAACTTGGGGAGCTGTTTTTT. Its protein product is CASSQDRGQLGELFF.

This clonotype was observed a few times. The CDR3, as DNA: TGTGCCAGCACCCTTGCCGGCACCCTCTCTGGGGCCAACGTCCTGACTTTC. Encoded protein: CASTLAGTLSGANVLTF. The genes are TRBV28 and TRBJ2-6; no clear D gene. Trimming stripped 7 bases from V and 0 bases from J, with 16 bases between. The germline V gene encodes CDR1 MDHEN and CDR2 SYDVKM. This CDR3 is built from 17 residues.

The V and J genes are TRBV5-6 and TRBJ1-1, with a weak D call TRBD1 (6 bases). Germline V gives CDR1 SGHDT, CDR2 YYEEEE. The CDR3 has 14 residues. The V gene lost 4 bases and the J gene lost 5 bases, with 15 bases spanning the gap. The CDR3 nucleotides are TGTGCCAGCAGCCCTGGGACACCCAAGACTGAAGCTTTCTTT. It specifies CASSPGTPKTEAFF.

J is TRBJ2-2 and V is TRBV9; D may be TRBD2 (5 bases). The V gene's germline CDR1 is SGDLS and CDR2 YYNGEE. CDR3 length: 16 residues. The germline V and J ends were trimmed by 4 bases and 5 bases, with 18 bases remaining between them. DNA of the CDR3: TGTGCCAGCAGCCCAACCATCGGGGTAGGGACCGGGGAGCTGTTTTTT. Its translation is CASSPTIGVGTGELFF.

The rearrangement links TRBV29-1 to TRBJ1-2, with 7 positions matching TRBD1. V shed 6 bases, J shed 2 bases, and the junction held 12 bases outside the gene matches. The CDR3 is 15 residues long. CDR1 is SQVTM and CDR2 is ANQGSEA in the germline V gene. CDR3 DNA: TGCAGCGTGGGGGGCGAGGGGGCTCTAAACTATGGCTACACCTTC. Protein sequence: CSVGGEGALNYGYTF.

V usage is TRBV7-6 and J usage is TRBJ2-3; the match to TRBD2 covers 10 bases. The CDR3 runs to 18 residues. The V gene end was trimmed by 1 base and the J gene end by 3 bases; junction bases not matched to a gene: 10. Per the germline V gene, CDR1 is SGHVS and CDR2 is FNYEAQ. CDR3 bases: TGTGCCAGCAGCTTAGGGGCTACTAGCGGGACATTAACAGATACGCAGTATTTT. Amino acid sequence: CASSLGATSGTLTDTQYF.

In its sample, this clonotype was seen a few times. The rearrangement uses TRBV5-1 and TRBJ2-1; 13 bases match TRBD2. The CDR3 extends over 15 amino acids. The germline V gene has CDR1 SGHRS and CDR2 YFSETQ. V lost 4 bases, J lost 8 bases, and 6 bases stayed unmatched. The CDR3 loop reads CASSPETSGGHEQFF. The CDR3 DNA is TGCGCCAGCAGCCCCGAGACTAGCGGGGGGCATGAGCAGTTCTTC.

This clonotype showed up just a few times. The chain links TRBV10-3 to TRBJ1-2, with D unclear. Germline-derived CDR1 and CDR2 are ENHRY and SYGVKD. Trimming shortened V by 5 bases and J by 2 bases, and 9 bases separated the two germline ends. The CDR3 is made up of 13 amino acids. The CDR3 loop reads CAISPDGNYGYTF. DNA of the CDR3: TGTGCCATCAGTCCCGACGGAAACTATGGCTACACCTTC.

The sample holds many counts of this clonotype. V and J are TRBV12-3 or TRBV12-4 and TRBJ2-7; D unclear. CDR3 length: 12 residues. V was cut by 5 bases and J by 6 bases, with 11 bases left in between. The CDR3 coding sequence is TGTGCCAGCAGTACAGCTAGTAGCGAGCAGTACTTC. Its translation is CASSTASSEQYF.